The source of this T cell receptor (beta chain) is a study of neurological immune-mediated disorders. This CDR3 has 15 residues. CDR1 and CDR2 from the germline V gene are MNHNS and SASEGT. Trimming took off 8 bases at V and 8 bases at J, with 24 bases between the two ends. TCRdb passed the 5' RACE reads through MiXCR, listing each CDR3 protein once. The sample records about 45,000 distinct CDR3 sequences, approximately 13% being singletons. This clonotype came up many times. Time point specified: longitudinal time-point 3. The sequence came from a man under 40 in good health. The chain combines TRBV6-1 with TRBJ1-2, with unresolved D. Sequences were obtained from PBMCs. The CDR3 loop reads CASDGRAIGDEGYTF. The CDR3 coding sequence is TGTGCCAGCGACGGCAGAGCGATCGGGGATGAGGGCTACACCTTC.